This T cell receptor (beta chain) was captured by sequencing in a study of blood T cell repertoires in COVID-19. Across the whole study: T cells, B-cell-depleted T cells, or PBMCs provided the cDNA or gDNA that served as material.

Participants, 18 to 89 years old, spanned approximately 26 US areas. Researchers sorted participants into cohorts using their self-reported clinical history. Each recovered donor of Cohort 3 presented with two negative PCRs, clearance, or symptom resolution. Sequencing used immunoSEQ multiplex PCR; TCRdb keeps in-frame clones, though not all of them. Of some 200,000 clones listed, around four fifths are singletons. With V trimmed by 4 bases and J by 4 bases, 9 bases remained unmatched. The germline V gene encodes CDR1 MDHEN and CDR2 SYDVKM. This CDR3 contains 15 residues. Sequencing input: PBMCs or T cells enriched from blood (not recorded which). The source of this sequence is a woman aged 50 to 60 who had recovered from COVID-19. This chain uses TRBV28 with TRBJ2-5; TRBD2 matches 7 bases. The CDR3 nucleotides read TGTGCCAGCAGTTCTCCGGGACTACCCGGAGAGACCCAGTACTTC. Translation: CASSSPGLPGETQYF.